This T cell receptor beta chain was found in a study of vaccination effects on CD4 cells after COVID-19. Germline V gene lookup returns CDR1 SGHRS and CDR2 YFSETQ. This CDR3 region has 16 residues. The V end lost 3 bases, the J end lost 0 bases, and 12 bases lay between the germline ends. Repertoires were generated with immunoSEQ multiplex PCR, while TCRdb's copy carries only in-frame clones and drops some. Here the sample spans 25,000 to 30,000 clones, roughly 70% being singletons. A remark on this clone: Its antigen is currently unknown.

Antigen-specific CD4+ T cells were expanded with viral peptide pools in the ViraFEST assay before sequencing. Following 10 days of culture, CD4+ T cells were isolated. Vaccination of participants consisted of two doses of either the BNT162b2 or mRNA-1273 vaccine. The sequencing used CD4+ T cells from PBMCs cultured with HCoV-NL63 spike peptides, collected after COVID-19 vaccination. This clonotype was sampled from a human donor who received a COVID-19 vaccine. This sequence joins TRBV5-1 and TRBJ2-2; D might be TRBD1 or TRBD2, each matching 5 bases. The CDR3 loop is CASSWDGISNTGELFF. Here the CDR3 DNA reads TGCGCCAGCAGCTGGGACGGGATTTCGAACACCGGGGAGCTGTTTTTT.